This T cell receptor beta chain was recovered during a study of CD8+ T cells in alopecia areata. The V segment lost 5 bases and the J segment 4 bases; nucleotides outside the gene matches: 10. Looked up from germline, CDR1 is SGHTA and CDR2 is FQGNSA. CDR3 length: 16 amino acids. Specified treatment: oral pan-JAK inhibitor, 5-10 mg twice daily. RNA extraction and reverse transcription yielded cDNA as sequencing template. Sequencing was performed with immunoSEQ multiplex PCR; in TCRdb, only in-frame clones are kept and a portion is missing. The data show roughly 230,000 clones, approximately 40% seen once.

The sample consisted of CD4+ T cells sorted from blood, taken at roughly week 36, from a patient treated with tofacitinib. The chain couples TRBV7-2 to TRBJ2-1; 8 bases line up with TRBD2. The sequence was collected from a human donor with alopecia areata. CDR3 nucleotides: TGTGCCAGCAGCGGACGCCTAGCGGGTCCGTACAATGAGCAGTTCTTC. Protein sequence: CASSGRLAGPYNEQFF.